One and the same sample provided the 5 T cell receptor beta chains below, sequenced in a study of T cells after posttransplantation cyclophosphamide. Assay: immunoSEQ multiplex PCR; the TCRdb copy retains only in-frame clones and omits some. The table lists 6,900 or so clones, more than 60% of them singletons, with over 20% in the top ten. Sequences were obtained from memory CD4+ T cells sorted from blood. The receptors come from a woman aged 45-59 years in good health and a related stem cell transplant donor.

The chain joins TRBV30 to TRBJ1-5; 7 bases match TRBD1. Losses at the gene ends were 2 bases for V and 4 bases for J; bases not matched to a gene: 5. This CDR3 is 14 amino acids long. CDR1 and CDR2 (germline): GTSNPN, SVGIG (reference sequence). CDR3 loop: CAWSRGLKNQPQHF. In DNA form, the CDR3 reads TGTGCCTGGAGTAGGGGGCTGAAGAATCAGCCCCAGCATTTT.

The V and J genes are TRBV5-1 and TRBJ1-1; tentative D call: TRBD1 (5 bases). The CDR3 runs to 12 residues. Germline CDR1 reads SGHRS; CDR2 reads YFSETQ. Trimming took 2 bases from V and 11 from J, leaving 13 bases between them. The CDR3 here is CASSFSGGLAFF. The CDR3 DNA reads as TGCGCCAGCAGCTTTTCCGGGGGATTGGCTTTCTTT.

The chain is built from TRBV19 and TRBJ2-1, with D unresolved. The V and J ends lost 5 bases and 2 bases respectively, with 19 bases between them. Germline-derived CDR1 and CDR2 are LNHDA and SQIVND (reference sequence). The CDR3 contains 17 residues. CDR3 in amino acids: CASSSEKSYPPYNEQFF. For the CDR3, the DNA is TGTGCCAGTAGTTCGGAGAAATCTTATCCCCCCTACAATGAGCAGTTCTTC.

This clone was counted between two and nine times. This chain links TRBV10-3 with TRBJ2-5; tentatively, D is TRBD1 (5 bases). The CDR3 is 12 amino acids. Germline V gives CDR1 ENHRY, CDR2 SYGVKD. Trimming took off 10 bases at V and 2 bases at J, with 11 bases between the two ends. CDR3 coding DNA: TGTGCCAGAAGGACACTACAAGAGACCCAGTACTTC. This encodes CARRTLQETQYF.

DNA of the CDR3: TGTGCCTGGACCAACCCGCGAGGGAGCGGGAGAGGGGCCTACGAGCAGTACTTC. It is translated as CAWTNPRGSGRGAYEQYF. This chain uses TRBV30 with TRBJ2-7; 8 positions agree with TRBD2. Germline CDR1 reads GTSNPN; CDR2 reads SVGIG (reference sequence). The CDR3 runs 18 residues. Trimming cost V 4 bases and J 2 bases; bases outside gene matches: 19.